These 27 T cell receptor beta chains share one sample of origin, sequenced in a study of blood T cell repertoires in COVID-19. Using immunoSEQ multiplex PCR, the repertoire was profiled, and TCRdb retains in-frame clones only, with some absent. The sample comprises over 140,000 clones, more than 60% of which are singletons, and about 8.4% rests with the top ten. Material for sequencing was peripheral blood. The receptors come from a woman aged 45-60 years with active or convalescent COVID-19.

This chain links TRBV11-2 with TRBJ1-2; 12 nucleotides agree with TRBD1. Looked up from germline, CDR1 is SGHAT and CDR2 is FQNNGV. With V trimmed by 5 bases and J by 6 bases, 7 bases remained unmatched. The CDR3 is 15 amino acids. Written as DNA, the CDR3 is TGTGCCAGCAGCCCCGGGACAGGGGGCGTCGATGGCTACACCTTC. It is translated as CASSPGTGGVDGYTF. The complete variable domain, with remaining parts taken from reference TRBV11-2 and TRBJ1-2, reads EAGVAQSPRYKIIEKRQSVAFWCNPISGHATLYWYQQILGQGPKLLIQFQNNGVVDDSQLPKDRFSAERLKGVDSTLKIQPAKLEDSAVYLCASSPGTGGVDGYTFGSGTRLTVV.

The chain links TRBV7-8 to TRBJ2-2; a weak D match, TRBD2 (5 bases). CDR3 length: 16 residues. Trimming cost V 1 base and J 1 base, with 10 bases left between them. The V gene's germline CDR1 is SGHVS and CDR2 FQNEAQ. The CDR3 loop is CASSLVGAGNTGELFF. CDR3 nucleotide sequence: TGTGCCAGCAGCTTAGTGGGTGCGGGGAACACCGGGGAGCTGTTTTTT. Supplemented by reference TRBV7-8 and TRBJ2-2, the full variable domain reads GAGVSQSPRYKVAKRGQDVALRCDPISGHVSLFWYQQALGQGPEFLTYFQNEAQLDKSGLPSDRFFAERPEGSVSTLKIQRTQQEDSAVYLCASSLVGAGNTGELFFGEGSRLTVL.

The chain couples TRBV5-1 to TRBJ1-3; possibly TRBD1 for D (6 bases). V lost 3 bases and J lost 2, with 15 bases in between. This CDR3 region has 16 residues. Germline V gene data show CDR1 as SGHRS and CDR2 as YFSETQ. The chain's CDR3 is CASSSAGGAAGNTIYF. The CDR3 DNA sequence: TGCGCCAGCAGCTCCGCCGGGGGGGCGGCTGGAAACACCATATATTTT.

The chain uses TRBV6-2 or TRBV6-3 and TRBJ1-6; D is perhaps TRBD1 (5 bases). CDR1 MNHEY and CDR2 SVGEGT come from the germline V gene. V lost 5 bases, J lost 10 bases, and 15 bases lay in between. The CDR3 runs to 14 residues. This CDR3 reads CASSTGRVGSPLHF. In DNA, the CDR3 is TGTGCCAGCAGTACGGGCAGGGTAGGATCACCCCTCCACTTT.

The chain recombines TRBV2 with TRBJ1-5; 9 bases agree with TRBD1. The CDR3 length is 14 residues. From germline, CDR1 is SNHLY and CDR2 FYNNEI. The V and J ends lost 5 bases and 7 bases, in that order; junction bases with no gene match: 6. DNA for the CDR3: TGTGCCAGCAGTACAGGGGGCGCAATGCAGCCCCAGCATTTT. Translating gives CASSTGGAMQPQHF.

The chain recombines TRBV5-6 with TRBJ1-2; 10 bases are a match to TRBD1. Germline lookup yields CDR1 SGHDT and CDR2 YYEEEE. With V trimmed by 3 bases and J by 8 bases, 10 bases remained unmatched. This CDR3 has 15 residues. The CDR3 DNA is TGTGCCAGCAGCTCCCGGACAGGGGGAGGGAGAGGCTACACCTTC. Translated: CASSSRTGGGRGYTF.

This clone occurred once. The chain combines TRBV29-1 with TRBJ2-7; D possibly corresponds to TRBD1 (8 bases). The CDR3 is made up of 13 amino acids. V was pared by 5 bases and J by 3 bases, with 14 bases between. CDR1 is SQVTM, CDR2 ANQGSEA, per germline. This CDR3 reads CSVTGGGYYEQYF. The DNA for the CDR3 is TGCAGCGTTACAGGGGGAGGGTACTACGAGCAGTACTTC.

The chain couples TRBV11-2 to TRBJ1-1, with TRBD1 matching over 7 bases. This CDR3 has 15 residues. The V and J ends lost 4 bases and 1 base, in that order; junction bases with no gene match: 6. The germline V gene encodes CDR1 SGHAT and CDR2 FQNNGV. The CDR3 region is CASSYTNRGNTEAFF. In DNA, the CDR3 is TGTGCCAGCAGCTACACTAACAGGGGGAACACTGAAGCTTTCTTT.

The gene calls are TRBV2 and TRBJ2-7; D may be TRBD1 or TRBD2 (7 bases each). The CDR3 sequence is 15 residues long. V lost 8 bases, J lost 2 bases, and 19 bases lay in between. The germline CDR1 and CDR2 sequences are SNHLY and FYNNEI. The chain's CDR3 is CASGGRGQGAYEQYF. The CDR3 DNA sequence: TGTGCCAGCGGTGGGAGGGGCCAGGGGGCCTACGAGCAGTACTTC. Full variable domain (remainder filled in from reference TRBV2 and TRBJ2-7): EPEVTQTPSHQVTQMGQEVILRCVPISNHLYFYWYRQILGQKVEFLVSFYNNEISEKSEIFDDQFSVERPDGSNFTLKIRSTKLEDSAMYFCASGGRGQGAYEQYFGPGTRLTVT.

This chain links TRBV4-1 with TRBJ2-2, with D possibly TRBD2 on 6 matching bases. V was cut by 3 bases and J by 6 bases, with 20 bases left in between. The CDR3 contains 17 residues. Germline lookup yields CDR1 MGHRA and CDR2 YSYEKL. The CDR3 region is CASSHPGGKFSPGELFF. CDR3 nucleotides: TGCGCCAGCAGCCACCCTGGAGGGAAATTTTCTCCCGGGGAGCTGTTTTTT.

CDR3 amino acids: CASSPGHRLRTDTQYF. The CDR3 coding sequence is TGTGCCAGTAGTCCAGGACACAGGCTTCGCACAGATACGCAGTATTTT. This chain joins TRBV19 and TRBJ2-3; D may be TRBD1 (5 bases). V was shortened by 5 bases and J by 1 base, with 16 bases between the two germline ends. The CDR3 has 16 residues. Per germline, CDR1 LNHDA and CDR2 SQIVND (reference sequence).

V gene TRBV7-9 combines with J gene TRBJ2-7, with 11 bases identical to TRBD1. This CDR3 has 16 amino acids. The junction had 9 bases not matched to a gene; V was cut back by 4 bases and J by 4 bases. Germline V gene data show CDR1 as SEHNR and CDR2 as FQNEAQ (reference sequence). CDR3 sequence: CASSSSSGTGGYEQYF. The CDR3 DNA is TGTGCCAGCAGCTCAAGTAGTGGGACAGGGGGGTACGAGCAGTACTTC.

The rearrangement uses TRBV2 and TRBJ1-6, with a tentative D call TRBD1 (6 bases). V was pared by 7 bases and J by 10 bases, with 20 bases between. The CDR3 spans 15 residues. Germline CDR1 SNHLY, CDR2 FYNNEI. The DNA of the CDR3 is TGTGCCAGCACCCAGGACGGGGGGCGTCGGTCACCCCTCCACTTT. Protein sequence: CASTQDGGRRSPLHF.

The chain links TRBV11-3 to TRBJ2-1, with TRBD1 as a possible D gene (6 bases). Germline CDR1 and CDR2: SGHNT and YENEEA. This CDR3 has 14 residues. Trimming removed 0 bases from V and 7 bases from J, with 10 bases in between. The chain's CDR3 is CASSLEARGNEQFF. Written as DNA, the CDR3 is TGTGCCAGCAGCTTAGAGGCTAGGGGGAATGAGCAGTTCTTC.

A remark on this clone: Other DNA sequences from this sample encode an identical CDR3 as well. This chain uses TRBV7-3 with TRBJ2-2; 7 positions agree with TRBD2. Losses at the gene ends were 1 base for V and 4 bases for J; bases not matched to a gene: 12. CDR1 and CDR2 (germline): SGHTA, FQGTGA. This CDR3 is built from 18 residues. CDR3 residues: CASSLIPRASGATGELFF. Here the CDR3 DNA reads TGTGCCAGCAGCTTAATCCCCCGGGCTAGCGGAGCCACCGGGGAGCTGTTTTTT.

This chain links TRBV30 with TRBJ2-5, with D maybe TRBD2 (6 bases). The V gene's germline CDR1 is GTSNPN and CDR2 SVGIG (reference sequence). This CDR3 has 14 amino acids. With 0 bases removed from V and 5 bases from J, the gap between germline ends came to 13 bases. In DNA form, the CDR3 reads TGTGCCTGGAGTGTACAGCGGGCCACGGAGACCCAGTACTTC. Translation gives CAWSVQRATETQYF. Based on the CDR3 plus reference TRBV30 and TRBJ2-5, the full variable domain is SQTIHQWPATLVQPVGSPLSLECTVEGTSNPNLYWYRQAAGRGLQLLFYSVGIGQISSEVPQNLSASRPQDRQFILSSKKLLLSDSGFYLCAWSVQRATETQYFGPGTRLLVL.

The chain carries TRBV6-5 and TRBJ2-7; weak D call: TRBD2 (6 bases). The CDR3 has 14 amino acids. From germline, CDR1 is MNHEY and CDR2 SVGAGI. Trimming left V 8 bases short and J 6 bases short, with 20 bases between. The CDR3 reads CASGLVGGDREQYF. In DNA form, the CDR3 reads TGTGCCAGCGGGCTAGTAGGAGGGGATCGCGAGCAGTACTTC.

The rearrangement uses TRBV28 and TRBJ1-2; the D gene is possibly TRBD1 (6 bases). This CDR3 is 17 amino acids long. Trimming cost V 4 bases and J 4 bases, with 22 bases left between them. Germline assignment: CDR1 MDHEN and CDR2 SYDVKM. CDR3 in amino acids: CASSSSDRQGSGYGYTF. For the CDR3, the DNA is TGTGCCAGCAGTTCATCAGACAGGCAGGGAAGCGGCTATGGCTACACCTTC.

Concerning this clone: Compared with germline, one end of the junction differs, possibly owing to a read error. J is TRBJ1-1 and V is TRBV6-1; tentative D call: TRBD1 (6 bases). This CDR3 is 15 amino acids long. Germline assignment: CDR1 MNHNS and CDR2 SASEGT. DNA for the CDR3: TGTGCCAGCACTGAAGGAGGGGGTAGGGACACTGAAGCTTTCTTT. Amino acid sequence: CASTEGGGRDTEAFF.

The rearrangement uses TRBV11-2 and TRBJ2-7, with D perhaps matching TRBD1 (5 bases). CDR3 length equals 14 residues. Germline V gene data show CDR1 as SGHAT and CDR2 as FQNNGV. Trimming removed 4 bases at V and 4 bases at J, with 14 bases between. The CDR3 region is CASSSPGPVYEQYF. Written as DNA, the CDR3 is TGTGCCAGCAGCTCCCCAGGGCCCGTTTACGAGCAGTACTTC.

V is TRBV9 and J is TRBJ2-3; tentative D call: TRBD2 (6 bases). The CDR3 runs 14 residues. The germline CDR1 and CDR2 sequences are SGDLS and YYNGEE. V lost 1 base to trimming and J lost 4 bases, with 10 bases between them. CDR3 protein: CASSVMGGSDTQYF. As DNA, the CDR3 is TGTGCCAGCAGCGTAATGGGGGGTTCAGATACGCAGTATTTT.

This clone appeared once. This sequence joins TRBV7-8 and TRBJ1-1, with TRBD1 as a possible D gene (6 bases). The CDR3 extends over 16 amino acids. V dropped 1 base and J dropped 2 bases, with 14 bases sitting between them. Germline V gene lookup returns CDR1 SGHVS and CDR2 FQNEAQ. CDR3 bases: TGTGCCAGCAGCTTAGGGACAGCTAACCAAAACACTGAAGCTTTCTTT. Translated: CASSLGTANQNTEAFF.

V is TRBV19 and J is TRBJ1-2; D possibly corresponds to TRBD1 (5 bases). V lost 11 bases to trimming and J lost 8 bases, with 21 bases between them. Germline V lookup: CDR1 LNHDA, CDR2 SQIVND (reference sequence). This CDR3 has 13 residues. Here the CDR3 reads CASHPRDSNGYTF. In DNA, the CDR3 is TGTGCCTCCCACCCCCGGGACTCCAACGGCTACACCTTC. The full variable domain, its missing parts supplied by reference TRBV19 and TRBJ1-2, is DGGITQSPKYLFRKEGQNVTLSCEQNLNHDAMYWYRQDPGQGLRLIYYSQIVNDFQKGDIAEGYSVSREKKESFPLTVTSAQKNPTAFYLCASHPRDSNGYTFGSGTRLTVV.

CDR3 nucleotide sequence: TGCAGCGTTGAAATAGCGGGGCTCTACAATGAGCAGTTCTTC. It is translated as CSVEIAGLYNEQFF. This sequence joins TRBV29-1 and TRBJ2-1, with 8 bases fitting TRBD2. The CDR3 consists of 14 residues. V lost 2 bases and J lost 3; bases outside the gene matches: 3. Germline lookup yields CDR1 SQVTM and CDR2 ANQGSEA.

The chain recombines TRBV11-2 with TRBJ2-7; possibly TRBD1 for D (6 bases). Germline CDR1 is SGHAT and CDR2 is FQNNGV. The CDR3 runs 14 residues. V lost 5 bases to trimming and J lost 7 bases, with 18 bases between them. The CDR3 sequence is CASSPRDTPGEQYF. CDR3 DNA: TGTGCCAGCAGCCCCCGGGACACTCCGGGTGAGCAGTACTTC.

V gene TRBV9 combines with J gene TRBJ1-3; TRBD1 is a possible D gene (5 bases). The V gene lost 3 bases and the J gene lost 0 bases, with 10 bases spanning the gap. Germline lookup yields CDR1 SGDLS and CDR2 YYNGEE. The CDR3 extends over 15 amino acids. The CDR3 DNA reads as TGTGCCAGCAGCGCCGGGACTTACTCTGGAAACACCATATATTTT. Translation gives CASSAGTYSGNTIYF.

The chain links TRBV18 to TRBJ1-2; TRBD1 might be the D (5 bases). The CDR3 extends over 15 amino acids. CDR1 is KGHSH, CDR2 LQKENI, per germline. V gave up 2 bases and J gave up 8 bases, with 18 bases separating them. The CDR3 bases are TGTGCCAGCTCACCAAGGCTTGGACAATTCGAGGGCTACACCTTC. Encoded protein: CASSPRLGQFEGYTF.